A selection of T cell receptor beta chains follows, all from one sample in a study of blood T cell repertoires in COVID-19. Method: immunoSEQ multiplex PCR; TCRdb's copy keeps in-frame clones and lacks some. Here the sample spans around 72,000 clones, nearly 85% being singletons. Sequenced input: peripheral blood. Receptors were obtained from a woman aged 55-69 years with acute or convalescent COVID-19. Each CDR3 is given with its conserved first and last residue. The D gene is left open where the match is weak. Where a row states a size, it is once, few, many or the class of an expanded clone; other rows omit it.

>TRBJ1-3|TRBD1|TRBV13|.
TGTGCCAGCAGCCGGCCCCGGGACAGGGAGGTCGGAGGAAACACCATATATTTT
CASSRPRDREVGGNTIYF
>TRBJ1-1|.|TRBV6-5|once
TGTGCCACCAGGACCCTGCGGGGTGAAGCTTTCTTT
CATRTLRGEAFF
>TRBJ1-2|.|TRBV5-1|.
TGCGCCAGCAGCGAATCGGGACTCCCTAACTATGGCTACACCTTC
CASSESGLPNYGYTF
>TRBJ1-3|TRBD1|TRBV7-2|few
TGTGCCAGCAGCTTCTCCGGGACAGGGGGCTCCGGAAACACCATATATTTT
CASSFSGTGGSGNTIYF
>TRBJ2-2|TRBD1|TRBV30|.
TGTGCCTGGAGTGCGGGACAGGGTTTCACCGGGGAGCTGTTTTTT
CAWSAGQGFTGELFF
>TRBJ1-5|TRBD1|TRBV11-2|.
TGTGCCAGCAGCTCGTTACAGGGGCTGGGTCAGCCCCAGCATTTT
CASSSLQGLGQPQHF
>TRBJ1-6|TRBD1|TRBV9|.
TGTGCCAGCAGCCCTGGGGACAGCTCGAGTTCACCCCTCCACTTT
CASSPGDSSSSPLHF
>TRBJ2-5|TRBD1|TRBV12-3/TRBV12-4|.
TGTGCCAGCAGTAACAGGGGTTCGACCCAGTACTTC
CASSNRGSTQYF
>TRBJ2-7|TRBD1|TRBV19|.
TGTGCCAGTAGTATTGGACAGGGTGGGGAGCAGTACTTC
CASSIGQGGEQYF
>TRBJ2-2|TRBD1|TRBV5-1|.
TGCGCCAGCAGCCCGTGGACAGGGGGCCCCTCTTTCGCGAACACCGGGGAGCTGTTTTTT
CASSPWTGGPSFANTGELFF
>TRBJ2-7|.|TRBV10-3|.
TGTGCCATCAGTGATTCTGGAGGGCCCAGGAACGAGCAGTACTTC
CAISDSGGPRNEQYF
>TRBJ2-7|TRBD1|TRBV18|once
TGTGCCAGCTCACCATTTGGACAGGGAGAACTCTCCTACGAGCAGTACTTC
CASSPFGQGELSYEQYF
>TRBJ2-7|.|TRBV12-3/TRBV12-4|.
TGTGCCAGCAGTTCCCGGTGGACGGGAGAGCAGTACTTC
CASSSRWTGEQYF
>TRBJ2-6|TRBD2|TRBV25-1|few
TGTGCCAGCAGCGCGGGACTAGCTCACCTCGGGGGGGCCAACGTCCTGACTTTC
CASSAGLAHLGGANVLTF
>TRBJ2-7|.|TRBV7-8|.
TGTGCCAGCAGCTTATTTGCCGGCTACGAGCAGTACTTC
CASSLFAGYEQYF
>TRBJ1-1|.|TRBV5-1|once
TGCGCCAGCAGCTCCCTTAGACAGAACACTGAAGCTTTCTTT
CASSSLRQNTEAFF
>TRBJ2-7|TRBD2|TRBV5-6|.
TGTGCCAGCAGCTCCGGCACCCGACTAGCGGGAACGTACGAGCAGTACTTC
CASSSGTRLAGTYEQYF
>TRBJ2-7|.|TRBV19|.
TGTGCCAGTAGTATTCAGAGCGTATCCCTCTCCGGAGCCGAGCAGTACTTC
CASSIQSVSLSGAEQYF
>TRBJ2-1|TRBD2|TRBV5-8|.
TGTGCCAGCAGCTTGGGCCGGGGCGGGAGATCTTACAATGAGCAGTTCTTC
CASSLGRGGRSYNEQFF
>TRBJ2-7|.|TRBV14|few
TGTGCCAGCAGCCAGCACCTAGCATCCGAGCAGTACTTC
CASSQHLASEQYF
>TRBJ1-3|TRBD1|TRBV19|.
TGTGCCAGTAGTACCCCGGGACAGGGGGCCGGTGGAAACATCATATATTTT
CASSTPGQGAGGNIIYF
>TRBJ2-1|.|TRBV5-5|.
TGTGCCAGCAGCTTGGTGCAGGGTAGCTCCTACAATGAGCAGTTCTTC
CASSLVQGSSYNEQFF
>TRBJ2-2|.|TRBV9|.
TGTGCCAGCAGCGGACAACAGGGACGCCTGTTTGAGCGGCCGTACGCCTTGGACACCGGGGAGCTGTTTTTT
CASSGQQGRLFERPYALDTGELFF
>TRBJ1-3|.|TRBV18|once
TGTGCCAGCTCATATTCGGAGGGTGCTGGAAACACCATATATTTT
CASSYSEGAGNTIYF
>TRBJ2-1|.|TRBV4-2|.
TGTGCCAGCAGCCAAGATTTGGTGTCAGAAGAGCAGTTCTTC
CASSQDLVSEEQFF
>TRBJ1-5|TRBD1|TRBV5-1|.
TGCGCCAGCAGCCCCGGGACAGGTGGTGATGATAGCAATCAGCCCCAGCATTTT
CASSPGTGGDDSNQPQHF
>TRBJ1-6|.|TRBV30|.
TGTGCCTGGAGTGTGGACTTTTCACCCCTCCACTTT
CAWSVDFSPLHF
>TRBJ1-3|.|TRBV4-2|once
TGTGCCAGCAGCCAAGATCCAGGGGCTGCTGGAAACACCATATATTTT
CASSQDPGAAGNTIYF
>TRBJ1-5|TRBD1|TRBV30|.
TGTGCCTGGGGGACAGGGGCTCAGCCCCAGCATTTT
CAWGTGAQPQHF
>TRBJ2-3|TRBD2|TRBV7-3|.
TGTGCCAGCAGCTTATGGGCGGGAGGTTCGGATACGCAGTATTTT
CASSLWAGGSDTQYF
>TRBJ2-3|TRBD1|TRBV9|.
TGTGCCAGCAGCGTAGCTCCGGGACAGAGCACAGATACGCAGTATTTT
CASSVAPGQSTDTQYF
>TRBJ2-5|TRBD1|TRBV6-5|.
TGTGCCAGCAGCAAACAGGGGCGAAAAGAGACCCAGTACTTC
CASSKQGRKETQYF
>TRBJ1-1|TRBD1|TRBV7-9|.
TGTGCCAGCCTCGCACCGGGACAGGGTGAGGCTGAAGCTTTCTTT
CASLAPGQGEAEAFF
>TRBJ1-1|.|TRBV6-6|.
TGTGCCAGCAGTTACTCCCCGGAGAGCACTGAAGCTTTCTTT
CASSYSPESTEAFF
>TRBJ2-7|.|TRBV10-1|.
TGCGCCAGCAGTGAGTCGGTCTCATTACCGAGGGACGAGCAGTACTTC
CASSESVSLPRDEQYF
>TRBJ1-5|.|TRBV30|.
TGTGCCTGGAGTGGAGCCTTACTTGGCAATCAGCCCCAGCATTTT
CAWSGALLGNQPQHF
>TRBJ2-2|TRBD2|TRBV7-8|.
TGTGCCAGCAAGCGGGGGGCTCCGACCGGGGAGCTGTTTTTT
CASKRGAPTGELFF
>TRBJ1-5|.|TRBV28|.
TGTGCCAGCAGTTTATTCGATGATTCCAGGGGCTACAATCAGCCCCAGCATTTT
CASSLFDDSRGYNQPQHF
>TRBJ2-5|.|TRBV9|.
TGTGCCAGCAGCACGCGGGCTTACCAAGAGACCCAGTACTTC
CASSTRAYQETQYF